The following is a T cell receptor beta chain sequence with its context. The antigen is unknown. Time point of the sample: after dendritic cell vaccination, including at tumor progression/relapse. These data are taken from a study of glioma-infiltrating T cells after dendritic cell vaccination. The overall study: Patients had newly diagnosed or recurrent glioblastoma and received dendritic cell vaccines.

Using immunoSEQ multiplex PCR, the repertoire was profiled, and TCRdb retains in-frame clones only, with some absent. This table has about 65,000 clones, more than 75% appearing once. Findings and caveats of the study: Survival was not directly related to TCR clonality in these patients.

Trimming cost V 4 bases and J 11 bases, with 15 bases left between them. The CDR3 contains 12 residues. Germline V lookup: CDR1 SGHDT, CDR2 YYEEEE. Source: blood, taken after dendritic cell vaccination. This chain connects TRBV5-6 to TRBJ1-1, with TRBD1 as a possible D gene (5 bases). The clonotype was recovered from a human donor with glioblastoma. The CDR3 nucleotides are TGTGCCAGCAGCCCACAGGCGCTAGGGGCTTTCTTT. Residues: CASSPQALGAFF.